This TCR beta chain appears in the sequencing data of a study of T-cell memory formation after mild COVID-19 (dated by TCRdb to the early 2020s). Notes on the research overall: Most TCR sequence clusters were specific to one of the two donors. In a couple of donors, T-cell clones that expanded and contracted after mild COVID-19 were tracked by sequencing TCRalpha and TCRbeta repertoires over time. Two young, previously healthy adult volunteers, one female and one male, were included in the cohort.

This clonotype was counted between two and nine times. The antigen it recognizes is unknown. No clone much larger than this one lies a single base away; base qualities are absent. PBMCs were isolated by Ficoll-Paque density gradient centrifugation. Data came from an Illumina NovaSeq 6000. TCRalpha and TCRbeta cDNA libraries were constructed by 5'RACE with constant-segment primers, with sample barcodes and unique molecular identifiers being introduced. RNA was extracted from every sample with Trizol reagent. Amplification of the libraries took two PCR steps, and the second step added a second sample barcode plus Illumina TruSeq adapters. Libraries were sequenced on an Illumina NovaSeq with 2 x 150 bp paired-end reads. The source study handled its data this way. Reads were demultiplexed and collapsed into UMI-guided consensus sequences with migec v1.2.7. Using mixcr v2.1.11, UMI consensuses were aligned to TRA and TRB V and J templates and then assembled into clonotypes. A clonotype was counted as expanded or contracted only if both edgeR and NoisET called the change significant, with noise models trained on biological replicates. For edgeR calls, a false discovery rate-adjusted p below 0.01 and a log2 fold-change threshold of 1 were applied. PCA with hierarchical clustering of max-normalized trajectories of the 1000 most abundant clonotypes was used as exploratory dynamics analysis. Separately sequenced CD4+ and CD8+ repertoires were used to assign the CD4 or CD8 phenotype of responding clones. The public sequencing data were trimmed at Q25 with fastp and processed into clonotypes with MiXCR by TCRdb, which kept only in-frame beta chains. Entries that share a CDR3 protein sequence are merged under the most common genes and DNA. TCRdb, not the original authors, processed these V and J calls. The sample data list 110,000 or so distinct CDR3 sequences, and around 17% of these were observed just once. The ten largest clones capture over 4.5% of the sample.

Summary of the overall study and its limitations: Some responding clones were found in pre-infection memory, which suggests that pre-existing cross-reactive memory T cells took part in the SARS-CoV-2 response. SARS-CoV-2 specificity of the second-wave clones peaking on day 37 was not confirmed. From day 15 to 85, contracting clones showed balanced CD4/CD8 phenotypes, whereas a second wave of clones that expanded from day 15 to 37 leaned towards CD4+. Only two mild cases were covered by the study, and larger cohorts that include severe cases with pre-infection samples were considered necessary. Contracting CD4+ clones were found mainly in CM and EM memory subsets, while CD8+ clones were enriched in EMRA.

This receptor was obtained from a man aged 18 to 30 who had mild COVID-19 (a few samples of this study predate the infection). The sample titles of this study are shuffled in the database, so cell type and time point are left out; the donor was told from shared clones. The sequenced sample consisted of PBMCs or a T cell subset sorted from them (not recorded which).

The nucleotide sequence is given as TGCAGCGTTAGGGACAGCCCGAATCAGCCCCAGCATTTT. Translated, it gives CSVRDSPNQPQHF. Here the chain combines TRBV29-1 and TRBJ1-5, with TRBD1 matching 7 junction bases. Its CDR3 holds 13 amino acids, cysteine through phenylalanine. CDR3 DNA only is kept here, 39 bases in frame from base 1. V is cut back by 5 bases and J by 4 bases, with 5 bases in the junction unmatched. CDR1 SQVTM and CDR2 ANQGSEA were looked up in the germline V gene.